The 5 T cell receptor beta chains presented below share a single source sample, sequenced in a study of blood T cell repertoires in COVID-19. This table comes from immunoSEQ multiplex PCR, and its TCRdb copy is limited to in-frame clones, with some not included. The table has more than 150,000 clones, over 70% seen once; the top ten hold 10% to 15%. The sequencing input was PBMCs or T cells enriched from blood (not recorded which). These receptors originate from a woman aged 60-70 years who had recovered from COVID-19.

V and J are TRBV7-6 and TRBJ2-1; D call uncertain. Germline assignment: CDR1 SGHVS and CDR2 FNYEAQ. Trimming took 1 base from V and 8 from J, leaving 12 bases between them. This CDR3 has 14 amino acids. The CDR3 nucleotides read TGTGCCAGCAGCTTAGACCCTAGAACGGATGAGCAGTTCTTC. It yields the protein CASSLDPRTDEQFF.

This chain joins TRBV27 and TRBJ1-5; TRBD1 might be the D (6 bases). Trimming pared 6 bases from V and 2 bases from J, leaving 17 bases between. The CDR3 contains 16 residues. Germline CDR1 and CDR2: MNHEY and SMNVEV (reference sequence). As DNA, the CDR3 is TGTGCCAGCAGAAAAACAGGGAGTGGAGGCAATCAGCCCCAGCATTTT. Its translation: CASRKTGSGGNQPQHF.

The CDR3 DNA reads as TGTGCCCAGGGGCTCGATACGCAGTATTTT. Translated: CAQGLDTQYF. The chain links TRBV2 to TRBJ2-3, with D maybe TRBD1 (6 bases). The CDR3 runs 10 residues. CDR1 and CDR2 from the germline V gene are SNHLY and FYNNEI. V lost 11 bases to trimming and J lost 6 bases, with 9 bases between them.

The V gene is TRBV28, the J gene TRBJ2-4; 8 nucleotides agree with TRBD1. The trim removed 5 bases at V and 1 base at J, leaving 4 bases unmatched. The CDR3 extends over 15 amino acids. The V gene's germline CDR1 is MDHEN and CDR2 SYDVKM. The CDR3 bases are TGTGCCAGCAGTCCAGGGGGCCGGGCCAAAAACATTCAGTACTTC. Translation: CASSPGGRAKNIQYF.

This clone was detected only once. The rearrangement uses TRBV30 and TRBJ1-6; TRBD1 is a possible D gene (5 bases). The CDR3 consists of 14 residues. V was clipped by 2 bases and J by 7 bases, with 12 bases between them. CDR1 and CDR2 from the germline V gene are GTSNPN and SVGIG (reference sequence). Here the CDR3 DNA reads TGTGCCTGGAGTATAGGGGCGAAAAATTCACCCCTCCACTTT. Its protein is CAWSIGAKNSPLHF. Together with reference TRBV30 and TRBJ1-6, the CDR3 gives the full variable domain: SQTIHQWPATLVQPVGSPLSLECTVEGTSNPNLYWYRQAAGRGLQLLFYSVGIGQISSEVPQNLSASRPQDRQFILSSKKLLLSDSGFYLCAWSIGAKNSPLHFGNGTRLTVT.